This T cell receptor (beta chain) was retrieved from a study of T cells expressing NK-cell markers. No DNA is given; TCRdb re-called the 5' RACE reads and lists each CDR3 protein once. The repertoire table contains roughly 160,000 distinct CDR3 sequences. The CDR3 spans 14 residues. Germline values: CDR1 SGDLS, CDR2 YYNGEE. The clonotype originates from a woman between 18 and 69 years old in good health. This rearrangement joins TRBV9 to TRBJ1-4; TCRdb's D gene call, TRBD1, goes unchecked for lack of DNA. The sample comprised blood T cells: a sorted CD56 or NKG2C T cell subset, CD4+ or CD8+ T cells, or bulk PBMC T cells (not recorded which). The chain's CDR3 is CASSSARGGEKLFF. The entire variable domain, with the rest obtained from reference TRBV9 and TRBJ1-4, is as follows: DSGVTQTPKHLITATGQRVTLRCSPRSGDLSVYWYQQSLDQGLQFLIQYYNGEERAKGNILERFSAQQFPDLHSELNLSSLELGDSALYFCASSSARGGEKLFFGSGTQLSVL.